Presented here are 18 T cell receptor beta chains from one specimen sequenced in a study of regulatory T cells in long-lasting Graves disease. Time point described: newly diagnosed GD, antithyroid drugs for less than 3 months. PBMC RNA served as the TCR library source. With iRepertoire HTBI primers and Arm-PCR of CDR3 regions, TCR beta libraries were built. In TCRdb, the multiplex PCR reads were re-called with MiXCR into one record per CDR3 protein. The repertoire holds approximately 480,000 distinct CDR3 sequences, with 15% to 20% as singletons. The sample was also linked to a second study, of T cells in Graves' hyperthyroidism and ophthalmopathy.

The sample in question was peripheral blood mononuclear cells (PBMCs), obtained at new diagnosis, from a patient treated with antithyroid drugs. Source of these receptors: a man between 40 and 49 years old with Graves disease.

The CDR3 sequence is CASSVEDRDGETQYF. CDR3 coding DNA: TGTGCCAGCAGCGTGGAGGACAGGGACGGGGAGACCCAGTACTTC. This chain joins TRBV9 and TRBJ2-5; 8 bases are shared with TRBD1. Trimming took 2 bases from V and 5 from J; bases not matched to a gene: 8. The CDR3 runs 15 residues. Germline CDR1 SGDLS, CDR2 YYNGEE.

The CDR3 DNA is TGCGCCAGCAGTGAGACGGTGAATTCACCCCTCCACTTT. Its translation is CASSETVNSPLHF. J is TRBJ1-6 and V is TRBV10-2; no firm D call. The CDR3 consists of 13 residues. Trimming stripped 2 bases from V and 7 bases from J, with 6 bases between. Germline values: CDR1 WSHSY, CDR2 SAAADI.

In its sample, this clonotype was seen a few times. The chain employs TRBV20-1 and TRBJ2-7; possible D gene TRBD2, 6 bases. The CDR3 has 13 residues. CDR1 and CDR2 (germline): DFQATT, SNEGSKA (reference sequence). Trimming removed 3 bases at V and 2 bases at J, with 11 bases between. DNA of the CDR3: TGCAGTGCTAGCCTAGCGACGACCTACGAGCAGTACTTC. Translated: CSASLATTYEQYF.

A note on this clonotype: A clone one base away is much larger, so this may be a read error. J is TRBJ2-3 and V is TRBV7-9; D ambiguous. The J call may be mistaken, given a closer DNA end match to TRBJ1-5. The CDR3 has 15 residues. Germline CDR1 is SEHNR and CDR2 is FQNEAQ (reference sequence). CDR3 nucleotide sequence: TGTGCCAGCAGCTTAGGAGGGCCGAGCGCAGATACGCAGCATTTT. Its protein product is CASSLGGPSADTQHF.

A few counts support this clonotype. This chain uses TRBV29-1 with TRBJ2-7, with D possibly matching TRBD2 (6 bases). The V gene's germline CDR1 is SQVTM and CDR2 ANQGSEA. Deletions cut 3 bases from V and 6 bases from J, with 15 bases between. The CDR3 length is 13 residues. CDR3 sequence (DNA): TGCAGCGTTGAGATCGGGGGAGCATTCGAGCAGTACTTC. The encoded protein is CSVEIGGAFEQYF.

There are many counts of this clonotype. The chain recombines TRBV12-3 or TRBV12-4 with TRBJ2-7; 10 positions match TRBD1. The V gene end was trimmed by 8 bases and the J gene end by 2 bases; junction bases not matched to a gene: 3. The CDR3 has 13 amino acids. CDR3: CASADRGTYEQYF. The CDR3 DNA reads TGTGCCAGCGCGGACAGGGGGACCTACGAGCAGTACTTC.

This clonotype was counted only a few times. Being one base from a much bigger clone, this may be a read error. The genes are TRBV2 and TRBJ2-1, with no clear D. The germline V gene has CDR1 SNHLY and CDR2 FYNNEI. This CDR3 contains 14 residues. The CDR3 loop reads CASSATSSHNEQFF. The CDR3 coding sequence is TGTGCCAGCAGTGCGACGAGCTCCCACAATGAGCAGTTCTTC.

V and J are TRBV27 and TRBJ2-3, with D possibly being TRBD1 or TRBD2 (5 bases each). Trimming stripped 2 bases from V and 0 bases from J, with 12 bases between. The germline gives CDR1 MNHEY, CDR2 SMNVEV (reference sequence). This CDR3 contains 16 residues. In DNA, the CDR3 is TGTGCCAGCAGTTTAACGCAGGGAGTGAGCACAGATACGCAGTATTTT. Protein: CASSLTQGVSTDTQYF.

The genes are TRBV7-6 and TRBJ2-3; 7 bases are a match to TRBD1. The V gene end was trimmed by 1 base and the J gene end by 5 bases; junction bases not matched to a gene: 9. The CDR3 sequence is 16 residues long. The germline gives CDR1 SGHVS, CDR2 FNYEAQ. This chain's CDR3 is CASSLVVGQVGDTQYF. For the CDR3, the DNA is TGTGCCAGCAGCTTAGTGGTTGGACAGGTCGGAGATACGCAGTATTTT.

This clonotype was detected ten times or more. CDR3 bases: TGTGCCAGCAGCTTAACCGCGGTAGATACGCAGTATTTT. Encoded protein: CASSLTAVDTQYF. The V and J genes are TRBV7-9 and TRBJ2-3; no clear D gene. The CDR3 has 13 amino acids. Germline CDR1 and CDR2: SEHNR and FQNEAQ (reference sequence). Trimming took 2 bases from V and 5 from J, leaving 8 bases between them.

The V gene is TRBV20-1, the J gene TRBJ2-1; TRBD2 agrees at 10 bases. The CDR3 length is 16 residues. Germline CDR1 reads DFQATT; CDR2 reads SNEGSKA (reference sequence). Unmatched junction bases numbered 7, after V lost 0 bases and J lost 5 bases. The DNA for the CDR3 is TGCAGTGCTAGAGATCGGCTAGCGGGAGAGGACAATGAGCAGTTCTTC. This encodes CSARDRLAGEDNEQFF.

The rearrangement links TRBV4-1 to TRBJ2-2; TRBD2 matches at 7 bases. Germline CDR1 is MGHRA and CDR2 is YSYEKL. CDR3 size: 16 residues. The trim removed 3 bases at V and 5 bases at J, leaving 9 bases unmatched. CDR3 protein: CASSQFAGTKTGELFF. The CDR3 region has the DNA TGCGCCAGCAGCCAGTTCGCCGGGACTAAAACCGGGGAGCTGTTTTTT.

In this sample, this clonotype turned up many times. The rearrangement uses TRBV3-1 and TRBJ2-5, with 14 bases aligning to TRBD2. Losses at the gene ends were 1 base for V and 2 bases for J; bases not matched to a gene: 0. From germline, CDR1 is LGHDT and CDR2 YNNKEL (reference sequence). This CDR3 is 16 amino acids long. This chain's CDR3 is CASSQGLAGGQETQYF. The CDR3 DNA reads as TGTGCCAGCAGCCAAGGACTAGCGGGAGGGCAAGAGACCCAGTACTTC.

This clonotype was recorded many times. The V gene is TRBV24-1, the J gene TRBJ1-5; unclear D gene. This CDR3 has 13 amino acids. The V end was cut by 2 bases, the J end by 7 bases, with 8 bases between. Germline V gene lookup returns CDR1 KGHDR and CDR2 SFDVKD. The CDR3 DNA reads TGTGCCACCAGTGATTCTCCCAAACAGCCCCAGCATTTT. This translates into CATSDSPKQPQHF.

The rearrangement joins TRBV19 to TRBJ2-5; D is perhaps TRBD1 (6 bases). The CDR3 is made up of 13 amino acids. V lost 9 bases to trimming and J lost 0 bases, with 11 bases between them. Germline-derived CDR1 and CDR2 are LNHDA and SQIVND (reference sequence). As DNA, the CDR3 is TGTGCCAGCCAAGGACAGAACCAAGAGACCCAGTACTTC. As protein: CASQGQNQETQYF.

This clonotype has just a few counts. The genes are TRBV9 and TRBJ2-1; either TRBD1 or TRBD2 may fit D (5 bases each). The CDR3 runs to 15 residues. Trimming cost V 4 bases and J 5 bases, with 16 bases left between them. CDR1 and CDR2 from the germline V gene are SGDLS and YYNGEE. The DNA of the CDR3 is TGTGCCAGCAGCACAACCGGGACGAGCAACAATGAGCAGTTCTTC. This sequence encodes CASSTTGTSNNEQFF.

On this clonotype itself: Given a much more abundant clone one base away, this may be a read error. This chain connects TRBV20-1 to TRBJ2-1; 7 nucleotides line up with TRBD1. This CDR3 is built from 14 residues. Trimming removed 6 bases from V and 10 bases from J; junction bases left unmatched: 15. CDR1 is DFQATT and CDR2 is SNEGSKA in the germline V gene (reference sequence). CDR3 loop: CSALPRDRNYEQFF. The CDR3 DNA reads TGCAGTGCCCTCCCCCGGGACAGAAACTACGAGCAGTTCTTC.

Points on this clonotype: With a much larger clone just one base away, this may be a read error. V is TRBV6-5 and J is TRBJ2-5; D may be TRBD2 (5 bases). The end of the DNA is better explained by TRBJ2-7, so the J call may be wrong. The CDR3 covers 13 residues. Germline values: CDR1 MNHEY, CDR2 SVGAGI. The CDR3: CASSYAGVHEQYF. Here the CDR3 DNA reads TGTGCCAGCAGTTACGCCGGGGTCCACGAGCAGTACTTC.